Shown below are 13 T cell receptor beta chains from a single sample sequenced in a study of T cell changes during pregnancy in multiple sclerosis. The data were produced by immunoSEQ multiplex PCR, yet TCRdb's version contains in-frame clones alone and is incomplete. The sample shows around 100,000 clones, around nine tenths of them seen only once. Sequenced here: peripheral blood, sampled in the second trimester of pregnancy. Receptors originate from a female donor with multiple sclerosis, enrolled in a pregnancy study.

The chain links TRBV4-1 to TRBJ1-1; D is perhaps TRBD1 (5 bases). The germline gives CDR1 MGHRA, CDR2 YSYEKL. Deletions cut 1 base from V and 8 bases from J, with 14 bases between. The CDR3 has 14 amino acids. The DNA for the CDR3 is TGCGCCAGCAGCCAAGGACAGTCCCGGCAGGAAGCTTTCTTT. Its protein is CASSQGQSRQEAFF.

The V call is TRBV29-1, the J call TRBJ2-7; 9 bases match TRBD1. CDR3 length: 13 residues. V shed 7 bases, J shed 3 bases, and the junction held 7 bases outside the gene matches. Looked up from germline, CDR1 is SQVTM and CDR2 is ANQGSEA. In nucleotides, the CDR3 is TGCAGCGCGACAGGGGGTCGCGGCTACGAGCAGTACTTC. Translation gives CSATGGRGYEQYF.

This chain joins TRBV28 and TRBJ2-3, with no clear D. Between the trimmed V and J ends, which lost 6 bases and 0 bases, there was a span of 7 bases. Germline V lookup: CDR1 MDHEN, CDR2 SYDVKM. The CDR3 extends over 13 amino acids. CDR3 sequence reads: CASSYWSTDTQYF. The CDR3 region has the DNA TGTGCCAGCAGCTATTGGAGCACAGATACGCAGTATTTT.

The chain has TRBV7-8 and TRBJ2-7; D might be TRBD1 (6 bases). Germline V gives CDR1 SGHVS, CDR2 FQNEAQ. CDR3 length equals 17 residues. V lost 1 base and J 1 base, leaving 17 bases between the germline ends. The CDR3 protein is CASSLGLETGFSYEQYF. The CDR3 DNA reads TGTGCCAGCAGCTTAGGGTTGGAGACAGGTTTTTCCTACGAGCAGTACTTC.

The rearrangement links TRBV2 to TRBJ1-2, with D unclear. CDR1 SNHLY and CDR2 FYNNEI come from the germline V gene. The CDR3 covers 12 residues. V lost 3 bases, J lost 8 bases, and 10 bases lay in between. The CDR3 reads CASSESGEGYTF. In nucleotides, the CDR3 is TGTGCCAGCAGTGAGTCCGGGGAAGGCTACACCTTC.

Comments on this clone: Other DNA sequences in the same sample also yield this CDR3. The gene calls are TRBV6-1 and TRBJ1-1, with D possibly TRBD1 on 6 matching bases. The germline V and J ends were trimmed by 6 bases and 1 base, with 6 bases remaining between them. CDR1 and CDR2 from the germline V gene are MNHNS and SASEGT. The CDR3 runs to 12 residues. The CDR3 protein is CASSRGNTEAFF. CDR3 bases: TGTGCCAGCAGCAGGGGGAACACTGAAGCTTTCTTT.

This chain uses TRBV7-2 with TRBJ1-5, with 9 bases fitting TRBD1. V gave up 5 bases and J gave up 2 bases; unmatched junction bases: 4. Germline V gene sequence: CDR1 SGHTA, CDR2 FQGNSA. The CDR3 consists of 15 residues. In DNA, the CDR3 is TGTGCCAGCAGCAGGACAGGGGCAGGCAATCAGCCCCAGCATTTT. Amino acid sequence: CASSRTGAGNQPQHF.

The gene calls are TRBV28 and TRBJ2-7; 8 bases fit TRBD1. This CDR3 comprises 14 residues. CDR1 is MDHEN, CDR2 SYDVKM, per germline. Trimming at V came to 4 bases and at J to 4 bases, leaving 6 bases not matched to a gene. CDR3 sequence: CASSSPGQVYEQYF. The CDR3, as DNA: TGTGCCAGCAGTTCACCGGGACAGGTTTACGAGCAGTACTTC.

The chain employs TRBV6-1 and TRBJ1-5, with D possibly matching TRBD1 (6 bases). Germline values: CDR1 MNHNS, CDR2 SASEGT. The CDR3 is 15 residues long. The V end lost 8 bases, the J end lost 2 bases, and 16 bases lay between the germline ends. CDR3: CASSRGGGRNQPQHF. In nucleotides, the CDR3 is TGTGCCAGCTCTCGGGGAGGGGGACGCAATCAGCCCCAGCATTTT.

This clone showed up just a few times. The J gene is TRBJ2-7, the V gene TRBV13; 7 positions match TRBD2. J gave up 2 bases and V 5 bases, and 12 bases lay outside the gene matches. From germline, CDR1 is PRHDT and CDR2 FYEKMQ (reference sequence). CDR3 length equals 16 residues. CDR3 DNA sequence: TGTGCCAGCAGCCCCGAGGAGGGACTACGTACCTACGAGCAGTACTTC. Amino acid sequence: CASSPEEGLRTYEQYF.

The chain uses TRBV14 and TRBJ2-3, with D possibly matching TRBD1 (6 bases). This CDR3 region has 14 residues. The germline V gene has CDR1 SGHDN and CDR2 FVKESK. Trimming removed 6 bases at V and 4 bases at J, with 14 bases between. In DNA, the CDR3 is TGTGCCAGCAGTCGACAGGTTGAGGCAGATACGCAGTATTTT. Residues: CASSRQVEADTQYF.

CDR3 sequence (DNA): TGCAGCGTTGAAGAAAGTCGGGGAACCCTCCACTTT. Protein product: CSVEESRGTLHF. The chain combines TRBV29-1 with TRBJ1-6; no clear D. Germline V gene data show CDR1 as SQVTM and CDR2 as ANQGSEA. Trimming removed 0 bases at V and 14 bases at J, with 11 bases between. CDR3 size: 12 residues.

This chain uses TRBV7-3 with TRBJ1-1; tentative D call: TRBD1 (6 bases). V lost 2 bases to trimming and J lost 5 bases, with 12 bases between them. There are 14 residues in the CDR3. From germline, CDR1 is SGHTA and CDR2 FQGTGA. DNA for the CDR3: TGTGCCAGCAGCTTATCAGGGGCCGGTACTGAAGCTTTCTTT. It specifies CASSLSGAGTEAFF.